This T cell receptor (beta chain) was identified in a study of OX40 agonist ivuxolimab in advanced cancers. The protocol was immunoSEQ multiplex PCR, while the TCRdb copy is restricted to in-frame clones and leaves out a portion. Found here are approximately 83,000 clones, approximately 81% of them singletons; the top ten hold about 4.9%. The CDR3 is 15 amino acids. The V gene's germline CDR1 is MDHEN and CDR2 SYDVKM. V gave up 3 bases and J gave up 0 bases, with 9 bases separating them. The chain uses TRBV28 and TRBJ2-1, with D perhaps matching TRBD2 (6 bases). The sequencing here drew on CD4+ or CD8+ T cells sorted from blood, taken in a trial of the OX40 agonist ivuxolimab. The receptor comes from an adult with an advanced solid tumor such as melanoma, head and neck, liver or kidney cancer. The CDR3, as DNA: TGTGCCAGCAGTTTTAGCGGCGGCTCCTACAATGAGCAGTTCTTC. It codes for CASSFSGGSYNEQFF.